A single sample gave rise to the 20 T cell receptor beta chains below, sequenced in a study of CD8 T cells in Susac syndrome. Roughly 0.45 to 1 ug RNA was reverse transcribed with random hexamers. TCRdb passed the immunoSEQ multiplex PCR reads through MiXCR, listing each CDR3 protein once. The sample has 120,000 to 150,000 distinct CDR3 sequences; roughly 94% are singletons. The sample comprised CD4+ T cells from PBMCs. Receptors originate from a human donor in good health.

This clonotype was detected once. V gene TRBV12-3 or TRBV12-4 combines with J gene TRBJ1-2; D possibly corresponds to TRBD1 (6 bases). V was clipped by 3 bases and J by 6 bases, with 17 bases between them. The CDR3 spans 15 residues. CDR3 region: CASSFEDTGPDGYTF. CDR3 coding DNA: TGTGCCAGCAGTTTCGAGGACACAGGGCCGGATGGCTACACCTTC.

V usage is TRBV5-1 and J usage is TRBJ2-3; TRBD1 is a possible D gene (6 bases). This CDR3 contains 12 residues. Germline V CDR1 and CDR2: SGHRS, YFSETQ. The CDR3 DNA follows: TGCACCCGACGGCAGGGGCCAGATACGCAGTATTTT. Translating it yields CTRRQGPDTQYF.

This chain joins TRBV2 and TRBJ1-2; D is possibly TRBD1 (5 bases). Germline loops: CDR1 SNHLY, CDR2 FYNNEI. Trimming removed 7 bases from V and 5 bases from J, with 14 bases in between. This CDR3 is 13 amino acids long. The CDR3 here is CASKAGPDYGYTF. DNA of the CDR3: TGTGCCAGCAAGGCAGGGCCGGATTATGGCTACACCTTC.

This clonotype came up a few times. The chain recombines TRBV7-8 with TRBJ2-7; D possibly corresponds to TRBD1 (6 bases). The CDR3 totals 13 residues. The germline V and J ends were trimmed by 5 bases and 3 bases, with 11 bases remaining between them. The germline gives CDR1 SGHVS, CDR2 FQNEAQ. DNA of the CDR3: TGTGCCAGCAGCCGGGACACACTCTACGAGCAGTACTTC. Translating it yields CASSRDTLYEQYF.

V gene TRBV18 combines with J gene TRBJ1-5; perhaps TRBD1 as D (5 bases). The CDR3 consists of 17 residues. Trimming removed 3 bases at V and 0 bases at J, with 15 bases between. CDR1 and CDR2 from the germline V gene are KGHSH and LQKENI. CDR3: CASSPPGLPYSNQPQHF. CDR3 coding DNA: TGTGCCAGCTCACCCCCGGGACTTCCTTATAGCAATCAGCCCCAGCATTTT.

The chain carries TRBV27 and TRBJ2-4; 7 bases are a match to TRBD1. Per the germline V gene, CDR1 is MNHEY and CDR2 is SMNVEV (reference sequence). This CDR3 is 16 amino acids long. V lost 3 bases to trimming and J lost 1 base; unmatched junction nucleotides: 6. As DNA, the CDR3 is TGTGCCAGCAGTTTCAACAGGGGTCAGGCCAAAAACATTCAGTACTTC. Its translation is CASSFNRGQAKNIQYF.

This chain joins TRBV6-2 or TRBV6-3 and TRBJ2-5; perhaps TRBD2 as D (5 bases). Trimming shortened V by 4 bases and J by 5 bases, and 11 bases separated the two germline ends. CDR1 and CDR2 (germline): MNHEY, SVGEGT. CDR3 length: 13 residues. The CDR3 nucleotides read TGTGCCAGCAGTTGGACTCAACGGGAGACCCAGTACTTC. This sequence encodes CASSWTQRETQYF.

The chain combines TRBV7-8 with TRBJ1-1; possibly TRBD1 for D (6 bases). Trimming shortened V by 5 bases and J by 11 bases, and 18 bases separated the two germline ends. Germline assignment: CDR1 SGHVS and CDR2 FQNEAQ. The CDR3 has 13 residues. The CDR3 bases are TGTGCCAGCAGCCCCCGGACAGTCATAGGGGCTTTCTTT. It translates to CASSPRTVIGAFF.

About this clonotype: The junction shows a germline mismatch at one end, possibly a read error. The chain couples TRBV7-8 to TRBJ2-5; TRBD1 might be the D (6 bases). The CDR3 totals 14 residues. Germline CDR1 reads SGHVS; CDR2 reads FQNEAQ. CDR3 sequence reads: CASSLGRGQGTQYF. DNA of the CDR3: TGTGCCAGCAGCTTAGGAAGGGGACAAGGGACCCAGTACTTC.

This chain links TRBV20-1 with TRBJ2-4; 7 bases line up with TRBD2. Per the germline V gene, CDR1 is DFQATT and CDR2 is SNEGSKA (reference sequence). The CDR3 is 16 residues long. V was clipped by 0 bases and J by 7 bases; unmatched bases: 12. The CDR3 DNA is TGCAGTGCTAGAGATCCCTCTGCGGGAGCAGGGAACATTCAGTACTTC. Translated, it gives CSARDPSAGAGNIQYF.

This chain connects TRBV3-1 to TRBJ1-2; TRBD1 matches at 8 bases. V lost 3 bases to trimming and J lost 3 bases; unmatched junction nucleotides: 3. Germline V gene data show CDR1 as LGHDT and CDR2 as YNNKEL (reference sequence). This CDR3 is 14 amino acids long. CDR3 residues: CASSHRGQDYGYTF. The CDR3 DNA reads as TGTGCCAGCAGCCACAGGGGGCAGGACTATGGCTACACCTTC.

V and J are TRBV30 and TRBJ1-5; D might be TRBD1 (6 bases). The V gene's germline CDR1 is GTSNPN and CDR2 SVGIG (reference sequence). V was shortened by 5 bases and J by 9 bases, with 17 bases between the two germline ends. The CDR3 loop spans 13 amino acids. CDR3 region: CAWDKGGAAPQHF. In nucleotides, the CDR3 is TGTGCCTGGGATAAGGGGGGCGCGGCGCCCCAGCATTTT.

This clonotype was seen just once. The V and J genes are TRBV28 and TRBJ2-1; 7 bases align to TRBD2. Germline V lookup: CDR1 MDHEN, CDR2 SYDVKM. The CDR3 consists of 15 residues. Unmatched junction bases numbered 4, after V lost 2 bases and J lost 3 bases. CDR3 amino acids: CASSLAGANYNEQFF. CDR3 in DNA: TGTGCCAGCAGTTTAGCGGGAGCCAACTACAATGAGCAGTTCTTC.

This CDR3 is CASSLSGLSEAFF. CDR3 DNA: TGCGCCAGCAGCCTAAGTGGCCTTTCTGAAGCTTTCTTT. The gene calls are TRBV4-1 and TRBJ1-1; unclear D gene. V was pared by 4 bases and J by 6 bases, with 12 bases between. Germline assignment: CDR1 MGHRA and CDR2 YSYEKL. This CDR3 is 13 amino acids long.

The chain has TRBV9 and TRBJ2-2, with D perhaps given as TRBD1 or TRBD2 (5 bases each). Trimming took 0 bases from V and 5 from J, leaving 5 bases between them. This CDR3 is 13 amino acids long. Per the germline V gene, CDR1 is SGDLS and CDR2 is YYNGEE. Here the CDR3 DNA reads TGTGCCAGCAGCGTAGGGGGGACCGGGGAGCTGTTTTTT. It encodes CASSVGGTGELFF.

The V call is TRBV24-1, the J call TRBJ2-1; TRBD2 matches 14 bases. Germline V CDR1 and CDR2: KGHDR, SFDVKD. Trimming cost V 4 bases and J 8 bases; bases outside gene matches: 9. The CDR3 is 17 amino acids. CDR3 sequence reads: CATSDPPGLAGGDEQFF. Here the CDR3 DNA reads TGTGCCACCAGTGACCCCCCCGGACTAGCGGGAGGAGATGAGCAGTTCTTC.

This chain links TRBV5-6 with TRBJ1-1, with D hard to call. With 2 bases removed from V and 5 bases from J, the gap between germline ends came to 7 bases. Germline CDR1 SGHDT, CDR2 YYEEEE. This CDR3 has 12 residues. The DNA for the CDR3 is TGTGCCAGCAGCTTTATGGAGACTGAAGCTTTCTTT. The encoded protein is CASSFMETEAFF.

The V call is TRBV6-2 or TRBV6-3, the J call TRBJ1-2, with no clear D. CDR1 and CDR2 from the germline V gene are MNHEY and SVGEGT. The V end lost 5 bases, the J end lost 4 bases, and 14 bases lay between the germline ends. This CDR3 contains 14 residues. This CDR3 is CASSPAGGPYGYTF. CDR3 DNA: TGTGCCAGCAGTCCCGCGGGCGGCCCCTATGGCTACACCTTC.

This clonotype was observed once. The chain links TRBV20-1 to TRBJ1-6; no clear D. The germline gives CDR1 DFQATT, CDR2 SNEGSKA (reference sequence). The CDR3 runs 11 residues. The V end was cut by 1 base, the J end by 15 bases, with 10 bases between. CDR3 nucleotides: TGCAGTGCTAGAGGAGAGAGTCACCTCCACTTT. It codes for CSARGESHLHF.

The CDR3 spells CASSSLAGGHEQYF. The CDR3 DNA reads TGTGCCAGCAGTTCGTTAGCGGGAGGACACGAGCAGTACTTC. V usage is TRBV12-3 or TRBV12-4 and J usage is TRBJ2-7; 10 positions match TRBD2. The CDR3 runs 14 residues. After removal of 4 bases from V and 5 bases from J, the junction contained 5 bases not matched to a gene.